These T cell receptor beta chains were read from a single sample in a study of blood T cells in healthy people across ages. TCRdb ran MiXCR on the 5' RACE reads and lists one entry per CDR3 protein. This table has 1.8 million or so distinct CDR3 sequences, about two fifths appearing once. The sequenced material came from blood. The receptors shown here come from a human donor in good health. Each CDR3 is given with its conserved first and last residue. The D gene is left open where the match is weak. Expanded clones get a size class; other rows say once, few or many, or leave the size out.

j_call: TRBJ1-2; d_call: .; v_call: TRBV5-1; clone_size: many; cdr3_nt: TGTGCCAGCAGCTTAGGGACGGGGGCCTATGGCTACACCTTC; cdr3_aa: CASSLGTGAYGYTF
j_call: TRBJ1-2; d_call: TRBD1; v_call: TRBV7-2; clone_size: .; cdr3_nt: TGTGCCAGCAGCTTCTTCCTTTTTCTTGAAAACTTCGCAGGGGGGGATGGCTACACCTTC; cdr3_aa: CASSFFLFLENFAGGDGYTF
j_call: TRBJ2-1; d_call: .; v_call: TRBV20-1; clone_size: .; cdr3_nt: TGCAGTGCTAGAGATGCGGCAGCTGAGCAGTTCTTC; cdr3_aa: CSARDAAAEQFF
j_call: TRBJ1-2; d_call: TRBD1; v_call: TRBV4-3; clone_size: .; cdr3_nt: TGCGCCAGCAGCCAAGATTGGACAGGGGACAGTGGCTACACCTTC; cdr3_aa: CASSQDWTGDSGYTF
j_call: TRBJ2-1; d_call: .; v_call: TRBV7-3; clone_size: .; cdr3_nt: TGTGCCAGCAGCTTAAGCCGGGACATTCAGGAGCAGTTCTTC; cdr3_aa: CASSLSRDIQEQFF
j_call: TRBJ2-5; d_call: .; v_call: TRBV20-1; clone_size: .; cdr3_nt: TGCAGTGCAGCAGGGGCTAGGGAGACCCAGTACTTC; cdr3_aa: CSAAGARETQYF
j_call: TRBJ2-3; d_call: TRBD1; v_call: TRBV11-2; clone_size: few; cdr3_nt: TGTGCCAGCAGCTTAGACCCCGCGGGACAGGTGTCTAGCACAGATACGCAGTATTTT; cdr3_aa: CASSLDPAGQVSSTDTQYF
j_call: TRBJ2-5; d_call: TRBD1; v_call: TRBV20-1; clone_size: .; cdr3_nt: TGCAGTGCTAGAGATGACGGGACAGGGGCAGAGACCCAGTACTTC; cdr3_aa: CSARDDGTGAETQYF
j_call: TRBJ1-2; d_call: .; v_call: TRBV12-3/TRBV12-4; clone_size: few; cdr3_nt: TGTGCCAGCAGCACAGCCGGGGGGGCGTCCGGCTACACCTTC; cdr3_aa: CASSTAGGASGYTF
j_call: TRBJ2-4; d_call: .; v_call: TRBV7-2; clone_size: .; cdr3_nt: TGTGCCAGCAGCTTATACCAGGGTTCTAAAAACATTCAGTACTTC; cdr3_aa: CASSLYQGSKNIQYF
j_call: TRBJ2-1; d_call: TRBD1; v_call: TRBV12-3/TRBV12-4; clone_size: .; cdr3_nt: TGTGCCAGCACCAAGTCGACAGGGAATGAGCAGTTCTTC; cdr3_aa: CASTKSTGNEQFF
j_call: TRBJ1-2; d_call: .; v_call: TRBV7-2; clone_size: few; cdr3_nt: TGTGCCAGCAGCTTAGTCCTGGGGGACTATGGCTACACCTTC; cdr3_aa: CASSLVLGDYGYTF
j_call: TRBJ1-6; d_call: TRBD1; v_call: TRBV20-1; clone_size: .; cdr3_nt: TGCAGTGCTAGAGTTAACAGGGGGCGGGGTACTAATAATTCACCCCTCCACTTT; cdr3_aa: CSARVNRGRGTNNSPLHF
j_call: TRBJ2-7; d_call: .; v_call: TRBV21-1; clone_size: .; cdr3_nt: TGTGCCAGCAGCAAACGTAATACACGGAGGGGGACAAGAGTACACGAGCAGTACTTC; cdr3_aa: CASSKRNTRRGTRVHEQYF
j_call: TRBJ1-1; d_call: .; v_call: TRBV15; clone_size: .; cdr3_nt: TGTGCCACCAGCATACCGGCAATTCTCCAGAAAACTTTCTTT; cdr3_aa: CATSIPAILQKTFF
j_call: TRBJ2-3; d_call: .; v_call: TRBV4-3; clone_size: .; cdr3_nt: TGCGCCAGCAGCCAAGGGGGACGGAAGCTCGATACGCAGTATTTT; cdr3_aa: CASSQGGRKLDTQYF
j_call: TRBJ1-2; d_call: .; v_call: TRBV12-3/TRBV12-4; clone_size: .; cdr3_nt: TGTGCCAGCAGTTTAGTAGATACAAATGGCTACACCTTC; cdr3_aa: CASSLVDTNGYTF
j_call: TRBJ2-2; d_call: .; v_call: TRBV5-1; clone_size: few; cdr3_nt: TGCGCCAGCGGCCTGGAAGGGAACGGGGAGCTGTTTTTT; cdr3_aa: CASGLEGNGELFF
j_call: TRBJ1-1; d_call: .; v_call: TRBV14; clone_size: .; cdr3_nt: TGTGCCAGCAGCCAAGACGGGGAGGGAAAGGACACTGAAGCTTTCTTT; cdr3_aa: CASSQDGEGKDTEAFF
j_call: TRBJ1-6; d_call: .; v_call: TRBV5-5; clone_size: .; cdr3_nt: TGTGCCAGCAGCTTGGCCGATCCCTATAATTCACCCCTCCACTTT; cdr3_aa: CASSLADPYNSPLHF
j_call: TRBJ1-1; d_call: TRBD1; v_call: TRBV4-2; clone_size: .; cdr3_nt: TGTGCCAGCAGCCTCCCCGGGACAGACAACACTGAAGCTTTCTTT; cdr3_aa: CASSLPGTDNTEAFF
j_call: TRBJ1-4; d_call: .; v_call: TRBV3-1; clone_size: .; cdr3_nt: TGTGCCAGCAGCCAGGGGGGGGCAGGGAGAGAAAAACTGTTTTTT; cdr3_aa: CASSQGGAGREKLFF
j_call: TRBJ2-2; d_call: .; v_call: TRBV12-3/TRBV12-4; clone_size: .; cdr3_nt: TGTGCCAGCAGACCCTGGACAGCGACCGGGGAGCTGTTTTTT; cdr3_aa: CASRPWTATGELFF
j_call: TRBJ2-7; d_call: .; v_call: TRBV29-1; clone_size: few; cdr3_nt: TGCAGCGTTGAAGACAAAACCTACGAGCAGTACTTC; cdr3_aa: CSVEDKTYEQYF
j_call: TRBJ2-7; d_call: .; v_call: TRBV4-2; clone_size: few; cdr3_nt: TGTGCCAGCAGCCAAGACCAGGGAAAGGGGAGGGAGCAGTACTTC; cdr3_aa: CASSQDQGKGREQYF
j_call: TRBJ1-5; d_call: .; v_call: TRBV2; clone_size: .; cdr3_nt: TGTGCCAGCAGTGATAGTTCGTGGGCAGTCCCCCAGCCCCAGCATTTT; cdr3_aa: CASSDSSWAVPQPQHF
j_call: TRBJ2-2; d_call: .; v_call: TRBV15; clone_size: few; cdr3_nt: TGTGCCACGGGCAGTCGAGGGACACTCGGGGAGCTGTTTTTT; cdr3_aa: CATGSRGTLGELFF
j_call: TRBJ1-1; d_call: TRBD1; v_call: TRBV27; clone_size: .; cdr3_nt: TGTGCCAGCAGGGTAACAGGGGGTGAGACTGAAGCTTTCTTT; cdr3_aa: CASRVTGGETEAFF
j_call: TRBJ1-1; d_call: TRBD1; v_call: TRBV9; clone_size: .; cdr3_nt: TGTGCCAGCAGCGTAGTCGGGACAGGAGGACTTGAAGCTTTCTTT; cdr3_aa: CASSVVGTGGLEAFF
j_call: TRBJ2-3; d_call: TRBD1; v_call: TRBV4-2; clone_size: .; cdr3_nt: TGTGCCAGCAGATCGGGACAGGGCTGGGATACGCAGTATTTT; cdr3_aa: CASRSGQGWDTQYF
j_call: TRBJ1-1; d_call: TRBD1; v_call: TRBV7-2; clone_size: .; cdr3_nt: TGTGCCAGCAGCTTAGCCGACAGGGTTAAAGCTTTCTTT; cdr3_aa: CASSLADRVKAFF
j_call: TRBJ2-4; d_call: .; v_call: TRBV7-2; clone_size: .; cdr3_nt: TGTGCCAGCAGCTTAGAGATCCATGACATTCAGTACTTC; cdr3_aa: CASSLEIHDIQYF
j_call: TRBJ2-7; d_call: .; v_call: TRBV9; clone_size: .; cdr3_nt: TGTGCCAGCAGCGAAGGGCTGGCGCAGGCAAACTACGAGCAGTACTTC; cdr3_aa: CASSEGLAQANYEQYF
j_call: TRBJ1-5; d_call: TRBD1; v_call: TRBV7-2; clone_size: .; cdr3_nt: TGTGTCAGCAGCTTAGGTGGGACAGGGAACAATCAGCCCCAGCATTTT; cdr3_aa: CVSSLGGTGNNQPQHF
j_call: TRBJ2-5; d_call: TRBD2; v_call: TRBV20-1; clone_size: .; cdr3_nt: TGCAGTGCTAGAGACCCTCTTGCGGGGGGCTCCCAAGAGACCCAGTACTTC; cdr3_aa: CSARDPLAGGSQETQYF
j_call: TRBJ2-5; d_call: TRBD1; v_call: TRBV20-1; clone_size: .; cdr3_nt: TGCAGTGCCTCAGGGACCAGGGGGTTGGGAGAGACCCAGTACTTC; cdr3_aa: CSASGTRGLGETQYF
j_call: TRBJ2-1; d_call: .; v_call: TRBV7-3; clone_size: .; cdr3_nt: TGTGCCAGCAGCTTACAACCGACTCGCCGGGGAAGTGAGCAGTTCTTC; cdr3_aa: CASSLQPTRRGSEQFF
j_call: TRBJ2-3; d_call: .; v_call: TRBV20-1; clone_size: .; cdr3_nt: TGCAGTGCTTATCGGGACTCTTATTCTAGCATAGATACGCAGTATTTT; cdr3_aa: CSAYRDSYSSIDTQYF